The clone carrying this T cell receptor (beta chain) showed up just a few times. Its target is not known. This specimen belongs to a study of CD8+ T cells in alopecia areata. Whole-study findings and limits: Affected scalp, especially in alopecia totalis/universalis, had a higher clonality than normal scalp did.

cDNA prepared by RNA extraction and subsequent reverse transcription served as the template for sequencing. Here immunoSEQ multiplex PCR was the method, and the copy in TCRdb shows in-frame clones only, minus some. Found here are about 180,000 clones, approximately 49% of them singletons; the top ten hold about 9.4%. Treatment defined: oral pan-JAK inhibitor, 5-10 mg twice daily. The CDR3 is 14 residues long. Trimming shortened V by 3 bases and J by 3 bases, and 14 bases separated the two germline ends. The germline V gene encodes CDR1 SQVTM and CDR2 ANQGSEA. The sample in question was CD8+ T cells sorted from blood, obtained around week 53, from a patient treated with tofacitinib. The chain carries TRBV29-1 and TRBJ1-2; D gene ambiguous. The receptor was derived from a human donor with alopecia areata. The CDR3 is CSVDIQTQYYGYTF. The CDR3 nucleotides read TGCAGCGTTGATATACAGACTCAGTACTATGGCTACACCTTC.